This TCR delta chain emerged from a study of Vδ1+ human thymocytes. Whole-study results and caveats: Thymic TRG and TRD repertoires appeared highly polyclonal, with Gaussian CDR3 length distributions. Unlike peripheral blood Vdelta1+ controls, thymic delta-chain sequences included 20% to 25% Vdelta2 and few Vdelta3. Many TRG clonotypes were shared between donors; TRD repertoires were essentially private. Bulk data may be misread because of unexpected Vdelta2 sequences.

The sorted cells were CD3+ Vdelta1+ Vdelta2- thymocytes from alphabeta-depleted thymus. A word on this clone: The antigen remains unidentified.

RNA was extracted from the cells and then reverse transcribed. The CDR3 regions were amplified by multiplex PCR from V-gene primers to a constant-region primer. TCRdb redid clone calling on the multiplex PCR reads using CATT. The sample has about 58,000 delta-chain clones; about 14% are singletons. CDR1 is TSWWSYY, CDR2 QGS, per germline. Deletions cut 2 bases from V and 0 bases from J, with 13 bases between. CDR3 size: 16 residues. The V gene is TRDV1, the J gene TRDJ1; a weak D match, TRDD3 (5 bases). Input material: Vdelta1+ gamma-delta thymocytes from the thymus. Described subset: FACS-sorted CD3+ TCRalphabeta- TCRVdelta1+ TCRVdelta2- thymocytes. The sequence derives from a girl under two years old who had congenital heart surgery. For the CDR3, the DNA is TGTGCTCTTGGGGAAGGGGGCTACGGGTACACCGATAAACTCATCTTT. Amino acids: CALGEGGYGYTDKLIF.